These 12 T cell receptor beta chains share one sample of origin, sequenced in a study of cytomegalovirus exposure and HLA in healthy donors. It was with 60 Vbeta and 13 Jbeta primers that the PCR ran. This table comes from immunoSEQ multiplex PCR, and its TCRdb copy is limited to in-frame clones, with some not included. The sample lists 95,000 to 150,000 clones; approximately 80% were seen once. Sequenced: PBMCs. Source of these receptors: a man aged 18 to 29 in good health and CMV-seronegative.

CDR3 loop: CASSQGQFSTDTQYF. The CDR3, as DNA: TGTGCCAGCAGCCAAGGACAGTTCAGCACAGATACGCAGTATTTT. V usage is TRBV14 and J usage is TRBJ2-3; tentative D call: TRBD1 (5 bases). Trimming left V 1 base short and J 0 bases short, with 8 bases between. The length of the CDR3 is 15 residues. CDR1 and CDR2 from the germline V gene are SGHDN and FVKESK.

The V call is TRBV2, the J call TRBJ2-7; 8 bases match TRBD2. The CDR3 totals 14 residues. V was clipped by 8 bases and J by 3 bases; unmatched bases: 9. Germline V gives CDR1 SNHLY, CDR2 FYNNEI. The CDR3 coding sequence is TGTGCCAGCGCCTCCGGGACTAGGATCTACGAGCAGTACTTC. It specifies CASASGTRIYEQYF.

The rearrangement uses TRBV7-8 and TRBJ2-2; D might be TRBD1 (5 bases). The CDR3 is made up of 16 amino acids. Trimming took off 1 base at V and 8 bases at J, with 17 bases between the two ends. The germline V gene encodes CDR1 SGHVS and CDR2 FQNEAQ. The CDR3 DNA follows: TGTGCCAGCAGCTTAGGGGGCGCGGCTTTGCTTGGGGAGCTGTTTTTT. Its protein product is CASSLGGAALLGELFF.

V usage is TRBV2 and J usage is TRBJ2-7, with D possibly matching TRBD2 (5 bases). V was shortened by 4 bases and J by 3 bases, with 10 bases between the two germline ends. CDR3 length: 13 residues. From germline, CDR1 is SNHLY and CDR2 FYNNEI. The CDR3 DNA reads as TGTGCCAGCAGTGTAGGACTGAACTACGAGCAGTACTTC. Amino acid sequence: CASSVGLNYEQYF.

The rearrangement joins TRBV4-2 to TRBJ2-3, with 8 bases aligning to TRBD1. This CDR3 region has 16 residues. Germline values: CDR1 LGHNA, CDR2 YNFKEQ. V trimming: 3 bases; J trimming: 0 bases; junction bases outside the gene matches: 5. CDR3 in amino acids: CASSQGDRFSTDTQYF. For the CDR3, the DNA is TGTGCCAGCAGCCAGGGGGACAGGTTTAGCACAGATACGCAGTATTTT.

The chain employs TRBV11-2 and TRBJ1-1, with 7 bases aligning to TRBD1. V shed 4 bases, J shed 10 bases, and the junction held 15 bases outside the gene matches. The CDR3 sequence is 15 residues long. The germline gives CDR1 SGHAT, CDR2 FQNNGV. The CDR3 is CASSSFSVSGGSAFF. The CDR3 DNA reads TGTGCCAGCAGCTCTTTTTCTGTGTCAGGGGGGTCAGCTTTCTTT.

The sample holds a few counts of this clone. The genes are TRBV5-1 and TRBJ1-2, with 7 bases lining up with TRBD1. The CDR3 is made up of 16 amino acids. The germline CDR1 and CDR2 sequences are SGHRS and YFSETQ. The junction had 9 bases not matched to a gene; V was cut back by 0 bases and J by 4 bases. As DNA, the CDR3 is TGCGCCAGCAGCTTGGGGTCAGGGGGTAATCGCTATGGCTACACCTTC. Residues: CASSLGSGGNRYGYTF.

The chain has TRBV11-2 and TRBJ2-2; D perhaps matches TRBD1 (6 bases). V was trimmed by 5 bases and J by 4 bases, leaving 20 bases between them. Germline assignment: CDR1 SGHAT and CDR2 FQNNGV. There are 17 residues in the CDR3. CDR3 amino acids: CASSRSYSGASTGELFF. The DNA of the CDR3 is TGTGCCAGCAGCCGCTCCTATTCAGGGGCGAGCACCGGGGAGCTGTTTTTT.

A word on this clone: Other DNA sequences in this sample translate to the same CDR3. The chain links TRBV11-2 to TRBJ2-3; D remains ambiguous. The CDR3 length is 14 residues. Germline CDR1 reads SGHAT; CDR2 reads FQNNGV. V lost 2 bases and J lost 3, with 9 bases in between. Written as DNA, the CDR3 is TGTGCCAGCAGCTTAACCGGGTCGACAGATACGCAGTATTTT. Translated: CASSLTGSTDTQYF.

The CDR3 DNA is TGTGCCAGCAGCCAAGAAGGGGCAGGAGGGACAGATACGCAGTATTTT. Translation gives CASSQEGAGGTDTQYF. The J gene is TRBJ2-3, the V gene TRBV4-2; D may be TRBD2 (6 bases). Germline CDR1 and CDR2: LGHNA and YNFKEQ. This CDR3 has 16 amino acids. Trimming removed 0 bases from V and 3 bases from J, with 13 bases in between.

The J gene is TRBJ1-6, the V gene TRBV19; D gene uncertain. Trimming shortened V by 9 bases and J by 2 bases, and 11 bases separated the two germline ends. The CDR3 totals 14 residues. Germline loops: CDR1 LNHDA, CDR2 SQIVND (reference sequence). The CDR3 bases are TGTGCCAGCGCCGGCGGGGCCTATAATTCACCCCTCCACTTT. Translation: CASAGGAYNSPLHF.

This clone has only a few counts. The V gene is TRBV11-2, the J gene TRBJ1-3; D might be TRBD1 (5 bases). The germline gives CDR1 SGHAT, CDR2 FQNNGV. Trimming shortened V by 5 bases and J by 0 bases, and 20 bases separated the two germline ends. The CDR3 length is 18 residues. The CDR3 nucleotides are TGTGCCAGCAGCCCTAGAGGCGCCAGGGCCAACTCTGGAAACACCATATATTTT. This codes for CASSPRGARANSGNTIYF. Variable domain in full (rest from reference TRBV11-2 and TRBJ1-3): EAGVAQSPRYKIIEKRQSVAFWCNPISGHATLYWYQQILGQGPKLLIQFQNNGVVDDSQLPKDRFSAERLKGVDSTLKIQPAKLEDSAVYLCASSPRGARANSGNTIYFGEGSWLTVV.